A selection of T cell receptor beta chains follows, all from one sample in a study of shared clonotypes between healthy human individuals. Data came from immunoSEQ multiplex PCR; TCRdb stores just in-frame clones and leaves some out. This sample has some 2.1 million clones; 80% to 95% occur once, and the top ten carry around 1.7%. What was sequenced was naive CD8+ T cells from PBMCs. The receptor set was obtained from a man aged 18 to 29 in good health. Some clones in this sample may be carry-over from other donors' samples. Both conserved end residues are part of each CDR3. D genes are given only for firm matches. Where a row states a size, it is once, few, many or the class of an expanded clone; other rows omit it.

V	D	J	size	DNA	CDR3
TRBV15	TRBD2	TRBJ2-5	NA	TGTGCCACCAGCAGAGACCCGATACTAGCGACCCAAGAGACCCAGTACTTC	CATSRDPILATQETQYF
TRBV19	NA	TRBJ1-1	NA	TGTGCCAGTAGTATAGATGGGACACATCAGAGGGACACTGAAGCTTTCTTT	CASSIDGTHQRDTEAFF
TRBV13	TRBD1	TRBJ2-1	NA	TGTGCCAGCAGCTCTTGGACAGGGTACAATGAGCAGTTCTTC	CASSSWTGYNEQFF
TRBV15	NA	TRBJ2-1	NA	TGTGCCACCAGCACCGGACCTCCCGATTCGTTGTACAATGAGCAGTTCTTC	CATSTGPPDSLYNEQFF
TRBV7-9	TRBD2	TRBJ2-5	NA	TGTGCCAGCAGCGAAAGACCGCTAGCGGGAGTAGAGACCCAGTACTTC	CASSERPLAGVETQYF
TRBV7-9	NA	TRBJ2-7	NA	TGTGCCAGCAGCTCACGGACCGGGACCTCCTACGAGCAGTACTTC	CASSSRTGTSYEQYF
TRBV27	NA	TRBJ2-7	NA	TGTGCCAGCAGTTTTGCTAGCTCCTACGAGCAGTACTTC	CASSFASSYEQYF
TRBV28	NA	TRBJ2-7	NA	TGTGCCAGCAGTTCATACAGGGTTACCTACGAGCAGTACTTC	CASSSYRVTYEQYF
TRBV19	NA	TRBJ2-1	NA	TGTGCCAGTAGTATCATAGCATTCCAGACTAGGCACGGGGATGATGAGCAGTTCTTC	CASSIIAFQTRHGDDEQFF
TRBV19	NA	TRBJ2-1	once	TGTGCCAGTAGTTTGACAGGGACTAACTACAATGAGCAGTTCTTC	CASSLTGTNYNEQFF
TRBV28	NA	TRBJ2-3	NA	TGTGCCAGCAGTCCGGCCACTCACATCACAGATACGCAGTATTTT	CASSPATHITDTQYF
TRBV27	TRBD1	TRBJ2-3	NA	TGTGCCAGCAGTGACAGGGAATACGCTAGCACAGATACGCAGTATTTT	CASSDREYASTDTQYF
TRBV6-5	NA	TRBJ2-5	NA	TGTGCCAGCTCAGCCAGCGCGGAGACCCAGTACTTC	CASSASAETQYF
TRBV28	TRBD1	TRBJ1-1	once	TGTGCCAGCAGCCTGGGGACAGGGTGGACTGAAGCTTTCTTT	CASSLGTGWTEAFF
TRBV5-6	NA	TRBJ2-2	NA	TGTGCCAGCAGCTTGGGAGGCTTTAACACCGGGGAGCTGTTTTTT	CASSLGGFNTGELFF
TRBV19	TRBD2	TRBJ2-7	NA	TGTGCCAGTACTTTAGCAGGGTCGTTGGCGGGAGGCGAGCAGTACTTC	CASTLAGSLAGGEQYF
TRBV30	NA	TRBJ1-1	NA	TGTGCCTGGAGTGAGAGAGGCGGAGGGGGGGAAGCTTTCTTT	CAWSERGGGGEAFF
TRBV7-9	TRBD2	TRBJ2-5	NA	TGTGCCAGCAGCGGTAGCGAGCGGGAGTTAGAGACCCAGTACTTC	CASSGSERELETQYF
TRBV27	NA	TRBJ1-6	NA	TGTGCCAGCAGTTCAACAGGTAGCTCCTATAATTCACCCCTCCACTTT	CASSSTGSSYNSPLHF
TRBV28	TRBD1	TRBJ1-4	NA	TGTGCCAGCAGGTCCCACAGGGGTGTCGCTGAAAAACTGTTTTTT	CASRSHRGVAEKLFF
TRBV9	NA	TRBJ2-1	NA	TGTGCCAGCAGCGTAGGTGGCGGACCTCCCGAGCAGTTCTTC	CASSVGGGPPEQFF
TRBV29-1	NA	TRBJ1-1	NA	TGCAGCGTTGGGGGCGGCCCGGGGAACACTGAAGCTTTCTTT	CSVGGGPGNTEAFF
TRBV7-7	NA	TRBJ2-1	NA	TGTGCCAGCAGCTTAGGAGGGGGGGACAATGAGCAGTTCTTC	CASSLGGGDNEQFF
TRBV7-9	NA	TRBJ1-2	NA	TGTGCCAGCAGCGGAGGCAGGGCCTACGGCTACACCTTC	CASSGGRAYGYTF
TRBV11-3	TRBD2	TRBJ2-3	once	TGTGCCAGCGGGGAGGGAGGGAGCACAGATACGCAGTATTTT	CASGEGGSTDTQYF
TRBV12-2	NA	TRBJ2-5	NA	TGTGCAAGTCGCCACCTCGACAGGGCCTACCAAGAGACCCAGTACTTC	CASRHLDRAYQETQYF
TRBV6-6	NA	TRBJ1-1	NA	TGTGCCAGCAGCCCTCTGCTCGGGGGCATGAACACTGAAGCCTTCTTT	CASSPLLGGMNTEAFF
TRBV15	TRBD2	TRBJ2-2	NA	TGTGCCACCAGCGTACTAGCGGTGAACACCGGGGAGCTGTTTTTT	CATSVLAVNTGELFF